This TCR beta chain was recovered during a study of T cell repertoires in cytomegalovirus infection. The wider study: Carrying CMV and the relevant HLA type showed in public TCR beta signatures.

The CDR3 is made up of 13 amino acids. V was pared by 5 bases and J by 5 bases, with 12 bases between. The germline V gene encodes CDR1 SGHVS and CDR2 FNYEAQ. TCRdb recomputed calls from the reads with MiXCR, one row per CDR3 protein. The sample has some 150,000 distinct CDR3 sequences; roughly a quarter are singletons. The genes are TRBV7-6 and TRBJ1-2; the D is unclear. Sequencing was carried out using PBMCs. The clonotype originates from a human donor in good health (CMV status not recorded). Some clones in this sample may be carry-over from other donors' samples. The CDR3 DNA follows: TGTGCCAGCAGCGCTTCTGGGGTTTATGGCTACACCTTC. Encoded protein: CASSASGVYGYTF.